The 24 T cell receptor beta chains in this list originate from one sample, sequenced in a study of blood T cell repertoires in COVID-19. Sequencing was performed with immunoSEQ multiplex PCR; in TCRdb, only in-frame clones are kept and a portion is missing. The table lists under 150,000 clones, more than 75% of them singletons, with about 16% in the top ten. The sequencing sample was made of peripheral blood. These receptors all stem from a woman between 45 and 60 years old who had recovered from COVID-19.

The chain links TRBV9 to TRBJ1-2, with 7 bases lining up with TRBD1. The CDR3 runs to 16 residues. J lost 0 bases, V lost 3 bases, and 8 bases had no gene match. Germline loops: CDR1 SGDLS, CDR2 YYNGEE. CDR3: CASSGLLGTANYGYTF. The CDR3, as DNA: TGTGCCAGCAGCGGACTACTCGGGACAGCTAACTATGGCTACACCTTC.

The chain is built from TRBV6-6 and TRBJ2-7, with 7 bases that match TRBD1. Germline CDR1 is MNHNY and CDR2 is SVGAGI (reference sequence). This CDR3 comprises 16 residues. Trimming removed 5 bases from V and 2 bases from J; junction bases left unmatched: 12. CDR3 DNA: TGTGCCAGCAGTACACCGCCCGGGACAGCCACCTACGAGCAGTACTTC. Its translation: CASSTPPGTATYEQYF.

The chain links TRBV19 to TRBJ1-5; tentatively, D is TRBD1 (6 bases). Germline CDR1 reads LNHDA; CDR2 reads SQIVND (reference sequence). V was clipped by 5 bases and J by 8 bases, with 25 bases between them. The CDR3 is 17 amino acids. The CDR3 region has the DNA TGTGCCAGTAGTGCAAAATATTGGACAGCTACTCTAAAGCCCCAGCATTTT. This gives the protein CASSAKYWTATLKPQHF.

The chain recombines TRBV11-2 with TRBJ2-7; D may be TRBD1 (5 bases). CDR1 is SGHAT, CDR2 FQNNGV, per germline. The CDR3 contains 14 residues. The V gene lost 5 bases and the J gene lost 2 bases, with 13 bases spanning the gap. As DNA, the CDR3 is TGTGCCAGCAGCAGGAACAGGCGGACCTACGAGCAGTACTTC. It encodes CASSRNRRTYEQYF.

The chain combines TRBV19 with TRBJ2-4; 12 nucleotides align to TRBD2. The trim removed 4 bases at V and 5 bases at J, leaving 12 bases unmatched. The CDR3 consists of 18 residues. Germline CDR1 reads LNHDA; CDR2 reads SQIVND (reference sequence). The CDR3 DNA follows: TGTGCCAGTAGTACCTCTCTGACTAGCGGGAGTCGGGAAAACATTCAGTACTTC. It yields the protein CASSTSLTSGSRENIQYF.

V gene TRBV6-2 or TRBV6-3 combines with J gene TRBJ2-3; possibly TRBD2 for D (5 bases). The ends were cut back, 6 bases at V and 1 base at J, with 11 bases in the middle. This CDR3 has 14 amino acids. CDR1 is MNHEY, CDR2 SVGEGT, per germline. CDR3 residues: CASSKAGGTDTQYF. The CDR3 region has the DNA TGTGCCAGCAGCAAGGCGGGTGGCACAGATACGCAGTATTTT.

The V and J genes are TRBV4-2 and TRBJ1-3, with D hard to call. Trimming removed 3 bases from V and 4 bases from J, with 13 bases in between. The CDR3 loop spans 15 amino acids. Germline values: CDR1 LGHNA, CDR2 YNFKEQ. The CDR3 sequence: CASSHLMASGNTIYF. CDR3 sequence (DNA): TGTGCCAGCAGCCACCTTATGGCATCGGGAAACACCATATATTTT.

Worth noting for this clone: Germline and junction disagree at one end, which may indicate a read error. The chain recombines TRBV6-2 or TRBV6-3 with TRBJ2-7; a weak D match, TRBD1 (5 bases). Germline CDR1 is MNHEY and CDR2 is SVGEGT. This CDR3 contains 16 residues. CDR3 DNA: TGTGCCAGCAGTTTACCAGGGAAGGGCGGCTCCTCCGAGCAGTACTTC. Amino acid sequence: CASSLPGKGGSSEQYF.

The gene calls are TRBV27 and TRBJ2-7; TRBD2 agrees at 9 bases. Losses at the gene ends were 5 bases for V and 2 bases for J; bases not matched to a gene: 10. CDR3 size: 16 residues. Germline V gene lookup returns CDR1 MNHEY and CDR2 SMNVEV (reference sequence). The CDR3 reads CASSPQEAGGPYEQYF. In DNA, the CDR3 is TGTGCCAGCAGTCCCCAGGAGGCGGGAGGGCCCTACGAGCAGTACTTC.

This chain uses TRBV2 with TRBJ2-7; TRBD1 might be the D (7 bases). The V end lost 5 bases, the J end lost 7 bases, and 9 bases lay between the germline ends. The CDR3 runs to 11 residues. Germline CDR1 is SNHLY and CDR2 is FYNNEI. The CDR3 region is CASSSGGEQYF. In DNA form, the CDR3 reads TGTGCCAGCAGTTCAGGGGGGGAGCAGTACTTC.

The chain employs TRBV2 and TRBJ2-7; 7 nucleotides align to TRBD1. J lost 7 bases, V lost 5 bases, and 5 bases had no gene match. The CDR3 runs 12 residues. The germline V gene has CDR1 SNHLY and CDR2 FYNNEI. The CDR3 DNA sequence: TGTGCCAGCAGTCTTTCAGGGGGTGAGCAGTACTTC. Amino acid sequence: CASSLSGGEQYF.

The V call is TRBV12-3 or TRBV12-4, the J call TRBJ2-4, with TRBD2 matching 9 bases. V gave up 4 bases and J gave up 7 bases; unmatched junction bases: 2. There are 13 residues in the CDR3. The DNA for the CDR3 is TGTGCCAGCAGTTCCCTAGCGGGGAACATTCAGTACTTC. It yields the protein CASSSLAGNIQYF.

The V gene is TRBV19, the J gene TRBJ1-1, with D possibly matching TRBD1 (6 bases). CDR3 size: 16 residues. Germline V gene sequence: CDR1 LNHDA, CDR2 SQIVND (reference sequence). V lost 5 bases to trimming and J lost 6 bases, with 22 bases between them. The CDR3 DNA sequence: TGTGCCAGTAGTGTCGGGGACGCCTACTGGGGGCCTGAAGCTTTCTTT. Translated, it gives CASSVGDAYWGPEAFF.

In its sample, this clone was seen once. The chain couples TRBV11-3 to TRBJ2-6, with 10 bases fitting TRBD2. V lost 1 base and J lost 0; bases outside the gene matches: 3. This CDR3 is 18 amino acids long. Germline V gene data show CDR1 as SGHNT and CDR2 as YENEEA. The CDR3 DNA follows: TGTGCCAGCAGCTTAGGTCTAGCGGGAGTCTCTGGGGCCAACGTCCTGACTTTC. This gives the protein CASSLGLAGVSGANVLTF.

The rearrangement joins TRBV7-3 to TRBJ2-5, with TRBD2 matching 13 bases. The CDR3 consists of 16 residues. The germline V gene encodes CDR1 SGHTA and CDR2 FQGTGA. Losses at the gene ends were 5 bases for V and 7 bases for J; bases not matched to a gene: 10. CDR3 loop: CASSPGTSGMEGTQYF. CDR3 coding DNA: TGTGCCAGCAGCCCCGGGACTAGCGGGATGGAAGGGACCCAGTACTTC.

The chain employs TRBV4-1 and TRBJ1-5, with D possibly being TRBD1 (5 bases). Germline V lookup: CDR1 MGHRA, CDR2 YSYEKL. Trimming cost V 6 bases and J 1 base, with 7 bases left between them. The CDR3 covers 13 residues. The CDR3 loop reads CASSRQSNQPQHF. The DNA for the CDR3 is TGCGCCAGCAGTAGACAGAGCAATCAGCCCCAGCATTTT.

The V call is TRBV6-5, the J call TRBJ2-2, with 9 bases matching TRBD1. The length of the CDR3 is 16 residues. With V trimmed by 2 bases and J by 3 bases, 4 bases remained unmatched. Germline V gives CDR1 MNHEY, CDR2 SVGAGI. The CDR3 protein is CASSYGQGFDTGELFF. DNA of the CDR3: TGTGCCAGCAGTTACGGACAGGGGTTCGACACCGGGGAGCTGTTTTTT.

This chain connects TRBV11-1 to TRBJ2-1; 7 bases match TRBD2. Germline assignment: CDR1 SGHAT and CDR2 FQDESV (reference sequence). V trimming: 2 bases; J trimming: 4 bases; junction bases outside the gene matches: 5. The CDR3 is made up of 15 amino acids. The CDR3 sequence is CASSLTAGIYNEQFF. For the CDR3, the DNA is TGTGCCAGCAGCTTAACAGCGGGGATATACAATGAGCAGTTCTTC.

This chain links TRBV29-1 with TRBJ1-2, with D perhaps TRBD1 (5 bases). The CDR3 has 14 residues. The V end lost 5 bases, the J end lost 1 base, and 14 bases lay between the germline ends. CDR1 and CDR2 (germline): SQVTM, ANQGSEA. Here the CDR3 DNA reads TGCAGCGTTCGAGGCGGGGGTATTAACTATGGCTACACCTTC. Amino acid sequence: CSVRGGGINYGYTF.

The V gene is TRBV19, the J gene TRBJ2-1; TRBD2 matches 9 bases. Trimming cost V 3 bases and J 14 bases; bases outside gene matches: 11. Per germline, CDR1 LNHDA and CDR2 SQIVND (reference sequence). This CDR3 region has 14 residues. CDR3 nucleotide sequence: TGTGCCAGTAGTATGCACGGTAGCGGGAGTCGGGAGTTCTTC. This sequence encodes CASSMHGSGSREFF.

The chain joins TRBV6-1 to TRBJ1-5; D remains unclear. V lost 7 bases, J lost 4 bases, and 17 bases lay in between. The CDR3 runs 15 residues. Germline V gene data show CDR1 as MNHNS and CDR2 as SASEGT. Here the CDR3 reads CASIPQAAPNQPQHF. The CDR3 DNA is TGTGCCAGCATTCCTCAGGCAGCTCCTAATCAGCCCCAGCATTTT.

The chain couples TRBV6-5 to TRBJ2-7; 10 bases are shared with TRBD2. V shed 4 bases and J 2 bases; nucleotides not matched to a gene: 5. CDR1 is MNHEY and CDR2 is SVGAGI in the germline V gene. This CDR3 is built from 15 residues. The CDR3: CASSSSGGVPYEQYF. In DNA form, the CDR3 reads TGTGCCAGCAGTTCGAGCGGGGGGGTTCCCTACGAGCAGTACTTC.

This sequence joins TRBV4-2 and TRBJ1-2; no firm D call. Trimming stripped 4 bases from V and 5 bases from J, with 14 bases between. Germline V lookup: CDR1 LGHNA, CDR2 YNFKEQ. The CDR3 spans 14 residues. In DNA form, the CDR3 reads TGTGCCAGCAGCCCCTCCGGGAGTAAATATGGCTACACCTTC. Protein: CASSPSGSKYGYTF.

The CDR3 nucleotides read TGTGCCAGTAGTCGGACAGGGGATGAGCAGTTCTTC. Its translation: CASSRTGDEQFF. V is TRBV19 and J is TRBJ2-1; 9 nucleotides match TRBD1. The trim removed 5 bases at V and 8 bases at J, leaving 1 base unmatched. There are 12 residues in the CDR3. Germline CDR1 LNHDA, CDR2 SQIVND (reference sequence).